This is a list of T cell receptor beta chains from one sample in a study of blood T cell repertoires in COVID-19. Here immunoSEQ multiplex PCR was the method, and the copy in TCRdb shows in-frame clones only, minus some. The sample includes tens of thousands of clones, around 86% of them seen just once. The sample comprised peripheral blood. These TCRs come from a man aged 45 to 65 with active COVID-19. Both conserved end residues are part of each CDR3. The D gene is left open where the match is weak. Clone size is stated in some rows and not others, as once, few, many or a class when expanded.

DNA: TGTGCCAGCAGCTTACAGGTTAGCACAGATACGCAGTATTTT; CDR3: CASSLQVSTDTQYF; V: TRBV7-2; J: TRBJ2-3; size: -; D: -
DNA: TGTGCCAGCACCCCGGACAGAAACTATGGCTACACCTTC; CDR3: CASTPDRNYGYTF; V: TRBV9; J: TRBJ1-2; size: -; D: -
DNA: TGTGCCAGTAGTACGAGGGCCCGAAATCAGCCCCAGCATTTT; CDR3: CASSTRARNQPQHF; V: TRBV19; J: TRBJ1-5; size: -; D: -
DNA: TGTGCCAGCAGTTTATCGACTAGCGGGACCTACGAGCAGTACTTC; CDR3: CASSLSTSGTYEQYF; V: TRBV27; J: TRBJ2-7; size: -; D: TRBD2
DNA: TGTGCCACCAGTGATCGAAGTCGGGACAGGGATCCAGATACGCAGTATTTT; CDR3: CATSDRSRDRDPDTQYF; V: TRBV24-1; J: TRBJ2-3; size: -; D: TRBD1
DNA: TGTGCCAGCAGCTCCCCCCTAGCTTCCTACGAGCAGTACTTC; CDR3: CASSSPLASYEQYF; V: TRBV5-6; J: TRBJ2-7; size: -; D: -
DNA: TGCAGCGCTGCATTGGGGGAAATACAGGGAACCGGCGGCTACACCTTC; CDR3: CSAALGEIQGTGGYTF; V: TRBV29-1; J: TRBJ1-2; size: -; D: -
DNA: TGTGCCAGTAGTACAGGACAGGGGGGACGCTACGAGCAGTACTTC; CDR3: CASSTGQGGRYEQYF; V: TRBV19; J: TRBJ2-7; size: few; D: TRBD1
DNA: TGTGCCTGGAGTCCCGACTTTGATCGGGAGACCCAGTACTTC; CDR3: CAWSPDFDRETQYF; V: TRBV30; J: TRBJ2-5; size: -; D: -
DNA: TGTGCCAGCACCGACAGGGGAGCTACTGAAGCTTTCTTT; CDR3: CASTDRGATEAFF; V: TRBV12-3/TRBV12-4; J: TRBJ1-1; size: -; D: TRBD1
DNA: TGTGCCAGTATTCCAGGAACAGGGGGCTACAATCAGCCCCAGCATTTT; CDR3: CASIPGTGGYNQPQHF; V: TRBV19; J: TRBJ1-5; size: once; D: TRBD1
DNA: TGTGCCTGCCCCCGGGGGGGCGTGAACACTGAAGCTTTCTTT; CDR3: CACPRGGVNTEAFF; V: TRBV30; J: TRBJ1-1; size: -; D: -
DNA: TGTGCCAGCAGCCAAGTCACAGCGGGAGGAAATGAGCAGTTCTTC; CDR3: CASSQVTAGGNEQFF; V: TRBV4-2; J: TRBJ2-1; size: -; D: TRBD2
DNA: TGTGCCAGCAGCCAAGACCTGACTAGCGGGCACCCCTACGAGCAGTACTTC; CDR3: CASSQDLTSGHPYEQYF; V: TRBV3-1/TRBV3-2; J: TRBJ2-7; size: -; D: TRBD2
DNA: TGTGCCTGGAGTGTTAGGGTAGGGGTTAGCAATCAGCCCCAGCATTTT; CDR3: CAWSVRVGVSNQPQHF; V: TRBV30; J: TRBJ1-5; size: -; D: -
DNA: TGTGCCAGCAGCTTAACTTCCGTTCTCTACGAGCAGTACTTC; CDR3: CASSLTSVLYEQYF; V: TRBV13; J: TRBJ2-7; size: -; D: -
DNA: TGTGCCAGCAGCTGGGGCAGCGGGAGAACATACGAGCAGTACTTC; CDR3: CASSWGSGRTYEQYF; V: TRBV7-2; J: TRBJ2-7; size: -; D: TRBD2
DNA: TGTGCCAGCAGCTTAGCGACGGGAGGCGAGCAGTACTTC; CDR3: CASSLATGGEQYF; V: TRBV7-2; J: TRBJ2-7; size: -; D: TRBD2
DNA: TGTGCCACTTCTCAGGGGATGGGCAAAAACATTCAGTACTTC; CDR3: CATSQGMGKNIQYF; V: TRBV19; J: TRBJ2-4; size: -; D: -
DNA: TGTGCCAGCAGTTCCTCCAGGGGGCGGGAGACCCAGTACTTC; CDR3: CASSSSRGRETQYF; V: TRBV28; J: TRBJ2-5; size: -; D: TRBD1
DNA: TGCAGCGTTGGAGCCTGGGGTAAGGGAGGGGACACTGAAGCTTTCTTT; CDR3: CSVGAWGKGGDTEAFF; V: TRBV29-1; J: TRBJ1-1; size: -; D: -
DNA: TGTGCCACCATGCTGGGGGGGAGTTACGAGCAGTACTTC; CDR3: CATMLGGSYEQYF; V: TRBV6-6; J: TRBJ2-7; size: -; D: TRBD2
DNA: TGTGCCAGCTCACCCGACAGGGGTAATAATGAAAAACTGTTTTTT; CDR3: CASSPDRGNNEKLFF; V: TRBV18; J: TRBJ1-4; size: -; D: TRBD1
DNA: TGTGCCAGCAGCACTAGTCCTTCGGGCTATGGCTACACCTTC; CDR3: CASSTSPSGYGYTF; V: TRBV7-2; J: TRBJ1-2; size: -; D: -
DNA: TGTGCCAGCCGGGGACTGGGGGGAATGGGGACCAGCAATCAGCCCCAGCATTTT; CDR3: CASRGLGGMGTSNQPQHF; V: TRBV28; J: TRBJ1-5; size: -; D: -
DNA: TGTGCCAGCAGCTGGACCGACAGGAACACTGAAGCTTTCTTT; CDR3: CASSWTDRNTEAFF; V: TRBV12-1; J: TRBJ1-1; size: -; D: -
DNA: TGTGCCAGCAGTTCGATTCGACGGGGTGGAGCCGTAGAGCAGTACTTC; CDR3: CASSSIRRGGAVEQYF; V: TRBV28; J: TRBJ2-7; size: -; D: -
DNA: TGTGCCAGCAGGCTTCCCGGGACAGGGGGTGGAGAGCTGTTTTTT; CDR3: CASRLPGTGGGELFF; V: TRBV28; J: TRBJ2-2; size: -; D: TRBD1
DNA: TGTGCCAGCAGCCAGCATGAGCGGGGACCCTACAATGAGCAGTTCTTC; CDR3: CASSQHERGPYNEQFF; V: TRBV11-2; J: TRBJ2-1; size: -; D: TRBD2
DNA: TGTGCCAGTAGTCTCCGCCGGGACACCTCCTACAATGAGCAGTTCTTC; CDR3: CASSLRRDTSYNEQFF; V: TRBV19; J: TRBJ2-1; size: -; D: -
DNA: TGCGCCAGCAGCTGGGAGGGACAGGGCTACGAGCAGTACTTC; CDR3: CASSWEGQGYEQYF; V: TRBV5-1; J: TRBJ2-7; size: -; D: TRBD1
DNA: TGTGCCTGGTTCTCCCAGATCTATGGCTACACCTTC; CDR3: CAWFSQIYGYTF; V: TRBV30; J: TRBJ1-2; size: once; D: -
DNA: TGTGCCAGCAGTTCACAGGGGGCCTACGAGCAGTACTTC; CDR3: CASSSQGAYEQYF; V: TRBV6-5; J: TRBJ2-7; size: -; D: TRBD1
DNA: TGTGCCAGCAGCCTCAGGGGGCGAGACCAGCCCCAGCATTTT; CDR3: CASSLRGRDQPQHF; V: TRBV7-2; J: TRBJ1-5; size: -; D: TRBD1
DNA: TGTGCCAGCAGCCAAGTTTCTAGCGCAGATACGCAGTATTTT; CDR3: CASSQVSSADTQYF; V: TRBV4-2; J: TRBJ2-3; size: -; D: -
DNA: TGTGCCAGTAGTATCCAAGTGGGTAGGACAGGGAGTAACAATGAGCAGTTCTTC; CDR3: CASSIQVGRTGSNNEQFF; V: TRBV19; J: TRBJ2-1; size: few; D: TRBD1
DNA: TGTGCCAGCAGCGAGGACAGGGGTCGGCAGCCCCAGCATTTT; CDR3: CASSEDRGRQPQHF; V: TRBV2; J: TRBJ1-5; size: many; D: TRBD1
DNA: TGTGCCAGCAGCCACCCTAGCCGGGACTACAAGTACCAAGAGACCCAGTACTTC; CDR3: CASSHPSRDYKYQETQYF; V: TRBV7-9; J: TRBJ2-5; size: -; D: TRBD2
DNA: TGTGCCAGCAGCTTCCGACAGGGAACCGGGGAGCTGTTTTTT; CDR3: CASSFRQGTGELFF; V: TRBV7-8; J: TRBJ2-2; size: -; D: TRBD1
DNA: TGTGCCAGTAGTATAGAACCCCAGGGTTACAATCAGCCCCAGCATTTT; CDR3: CASSIEPQGYNQPQHF; V: TRBV19; J: TRBJ1-5; size: -; D: -
DNA: TGTGCCAGCAGTGTAGGGGAGAACACTGAAGCTTTCTTT; CDR3: CASSVGENTEAFF; V: TRBV6-4; J: TRBJ1-1; size: -; D: -
DNA: TGCGCCAGCAGCTTATCAGGGGAACTGGAGACCCAGTACTTC; CDR3: CASSLSGELETQYF; V: TRBV5-1; J: TRBJ2-5; size: few; D: -